This is a list of T cell receptor beta chains from one sample in a study of T cell responses to AZD1222 COVID-19 vaccine. This table comes from immunoSEQ multiplex PCR, and its TCRdb copy is limited to in-frame clones, with some not included. The data show around 180,000 clones, around 94% seen once. The starting material was peripheral blood, obtained on day 0 of AZD1222 vaccination. Receptors were obtained from an adult in good health. Each CDR3 is given with its conserved first and last residue.

V gene: TRBV10-2; J gene: TRBJ1-1; CDR3 protein: CASSPRGLPLNTEAFF
V gene: TRBV2; J gene: TRBJ1-1; CDR3 protein: CASAWSGTEAFF
V gene: TRBV7-2; J gene: TRBJ1-5; CDR3 protein: CASSSGQRSQPQHF
V gene: TRBV29-1; J gene: TRBJ1-4; CDR3 protein: CSVGRGRNEKLFF
V gene: TRBV18; J gene: TRBJ1-5; CDR3 protein: CASSSQGSNQPQHF
V gene: TRBV11-2; J gene: TRBJ2-7; CDR3 protein: CASSLSQDPYEQYF
V gene: TRBV5-1; J gene: TRBJ2-3; CDR3 protein: CASGRGRSDGTDTQYF
V gene: TRBV27; J gene: TRBJ1-2; CDR3 protein: CASSPIGTSDYGYTF
V gene: TRBV4-1; J gene: TRBJ2-3; CDR3 protein: CASSQYWLAESLTDTQYF
V gene: TRBV6-6; J gene: TRBJ1-4; CDR3 protein: CASSGVWGTTNEKLFF
V gene: TRBV2; J gene: TRBJ1-6; CDR3 protein: CASKVQGQNSPLHF
V gene: TRBV3-1/TRBV3-2; J gene: TRBJ1-4; CDR3 protein: CASSQDLWDRVEKLFF
V gene: TRBV9; J gene: TRBJ2-2; CDR3 protein: CASSVDTNTGELFF
V gene: TRBV7-8; J gene: TRBJ2-2; CDR3 protein: CASKGRWSPNTGELFF
V gene: TRBV7-9; J gene: TRBJ2-2; CDR3 protein: CASSRQGWPGELFF
V gene: TRBV7-9; J gene: TRBJ1-2; CDR3 protein: CASSAGTDYGYTF
V gene: TRBV12-3/TRBV12-4; J gene: TRBJ1-1; CDR3 protein: CASSPTGNTEAFF
V gene: TRBV2; J gene: TRBJ1-1; CDR3 protein: CASSDDRSQVAFF
V gene: TRBV28; J gene: TRBJ2-3; CDR3 protein: CASSSSVETQYF
V gene: TRBV9; J gene: TRBJ1-2; CDR3 protein: CASSVGGANYGYTF
V gene: TRBV19; J gene: TRBJ1-1; CDR3 protein: CASSLHFLGVEAFF
V gene: TRBV28; J gene: TRBJ1-5; CDR3 protein: CASSRPGTGVQPQHF
V gene: TRBV2; J gene: TRBJ2-1; CDR3 protein: CASLIGRGLNEQFF
V gene: TRBV5-6; J gene: TRBJ2-7; CDR3 protein: CASSLGQDINYEQYF
V gene: TRBV24-1; J gene: TRBJ2-3; CDR3 protein: CATSDPSGGSTDTQYF
V gene: TRBV3-1/TRBV3-2; J gene: TRBJ2-1; CDR3 protein: CASSLPGTSGGNEQFF
V gene: TRBV5-1; J gene: TRBJ1-1; CDR3 protein: CASSQTGSIEAFF
V gene: TRBV13; J gene: TRBJ1-1; CDR3 protein: CASSFSGSTTEAFF
V gene: TRBV6-5; J gene: TRBJ1-1; CDR3 protein: CASSYSGKGITEAFF
V gene: TRBV7-2; J gene: TRBJ2-2; CDR3 protein: CASSSGLAGTGELFF
V gene: TRBV5-1; J gene: TRBJ2-3; CDR3 protein: CASSLARADTQYF
V gene: TRBV3-1/TRBV3-2; J gene: TRBJ1-1; CDR3 protein: CASSQDRDAEAFF
V gene: TRBV28; J gene: TRBJ1-5; CDR3 protein: CASSFPRSSNQPQHF
V gene: TRBV5-1; J gene: TRBJ2-2; CDR3 protein: CASCTLAGGNTGELFF
V gene: TRBV5-8; J gene: TRBJ2-1; CDR3 protein: CASSLIVAGNEQFF
V gene: TRBV7-9; J gene: TRBJ1-3; CDR3 protein: CASSPSASSGNTIYF
V gene: TRBV4-1; J gene: TRBJ1-1; CDR3 protein: CASSQGAGGLTEAFF
V gene: TRBV10-3; J gene: TRBJ1-2; CDR3 protein: CAISEGSRGGYTF
V gene: TRBV7-9; J gene: TRBJ2-3; CDR3 protein: CASSSEGVGTDTQYF
V gene: TRBV11-2; J gene: TRBJ1-1; CDR3 protein: CASSLDPGGTEAFF
V gene: TRBV4-1; J gene: TRBJ1-2; CDR3 protein: CASSQEPTGGNGYTF
V gene: TRBV24-1; J gene: TRBJ1-5; CDR3 protein: CATSDGTVDSNQPQHF
V gene: TRBV19; J gene: TRBJ2-1; CDR3 protein: CASSPGTGPYNEQFF
V gene: TRBV4-3; J gene: TRBJ2-3; CDR3 protein: CASSQGLGQPSTDTQYF
V gene: TRBV29-1; J gene: TRBJ2-1; CDR3 protein: CSVEGLAGDNEQFF
V gene: TRBV6-5; J gene: TRBJ2-1; CDR3 protein: CASDGGYNEQFF
V gene: TRBV25-1; J gene: TRBJ1-3; CDR3 protein: CASRGDWNSGNTIYF
V gene: TRBV6-5; J gene: TRBJ2-1; CDR3 protein: CASSYSKLAGYGEQFF
V gene: TRBV27; J gene: TRBJ1-6; CDR3 protein: CASSLSIGAYNSPLHF
V gene: TRBV28; J gene: TRBJ1-4; CDR3 protein: CASSFGWGEKLFF